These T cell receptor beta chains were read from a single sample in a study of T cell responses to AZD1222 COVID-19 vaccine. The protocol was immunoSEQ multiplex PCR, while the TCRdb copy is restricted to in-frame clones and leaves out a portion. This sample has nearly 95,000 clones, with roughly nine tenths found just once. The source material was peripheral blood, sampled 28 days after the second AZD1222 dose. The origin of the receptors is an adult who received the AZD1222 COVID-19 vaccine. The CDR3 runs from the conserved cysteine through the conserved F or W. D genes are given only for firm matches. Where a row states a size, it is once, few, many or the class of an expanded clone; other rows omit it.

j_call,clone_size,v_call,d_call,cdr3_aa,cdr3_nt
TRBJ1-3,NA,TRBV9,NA,CASSVGSGPGNTIYF,TGTGCCAGCAGCGTAGGCTCAGGGCCGGGAAACACCATATATTTT
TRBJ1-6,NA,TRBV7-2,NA,CASSLYSGSPLHF,TGTGCCAGCAGCTTATATTCGGGTTCACCCCTCCACTTT
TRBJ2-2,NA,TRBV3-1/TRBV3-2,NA,CASSQPGGSGRTGELFF,TGTGCCAGCAGCCAACCGGGTGGGAGCGGAAGGACCGGGGAGCTGTTTTTT
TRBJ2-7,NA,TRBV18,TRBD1,CASSQGQGAGGTSYLF,TGTGCCAGCTCTCAAGGACAGGGGGCTGGAGGGACCTCCTATCTCTTC
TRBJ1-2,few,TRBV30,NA,CAWSTSSDRRTNYGYTF,TGTGCCTGGAGTACTTCCTCCGACAGGAGAACTAACTATGGCTACACCTTC
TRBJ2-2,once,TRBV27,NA,CASSYQGAGRSGELFF,TGTGCCAGCAGTTACCAAGGTGCTGGGCGTTCCGGGGAGCTGTTTTTT
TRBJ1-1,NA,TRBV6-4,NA,CASRNQVNTEAFF,TGTGCCAGCAGAAATCAGGTTAACACTGAAGCTTTCTTT
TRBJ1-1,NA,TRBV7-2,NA,CASSFTGQTEAFF,TGTGCCAGCAGCTTTACAGGGCAAACTGAAGCTTTCTTT
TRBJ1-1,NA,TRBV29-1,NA,CSVEDPQKGMNTEAFF,TGCAGCGTTGAAGATCCACAGAAGGGGATGAACACTGAAGCTTTCTTT
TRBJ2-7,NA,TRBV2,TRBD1,CATSRDSYLSGQYF,TGTGCCACCTCCCGGGACAGCTATCTAAGTGGGCAGTACTTC
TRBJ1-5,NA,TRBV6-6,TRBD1,CASSFRTGYSNQPQHF,TGTGCCAGCAGTTTTCGGACAGGGTACAGCAATCAGCCCCAGCATTTT
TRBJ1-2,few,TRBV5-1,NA,CASSQQGSNYGYTF,TGCGCCAGCAGCCAACAGGGAAGCAACTATGGCTACACCTTC
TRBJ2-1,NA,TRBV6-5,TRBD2,CASSKLAGEGNEQFF,TGTGCCAGCAGTAAACTAGCGGGAGAGGGGAATGAGCAGTTCTTC
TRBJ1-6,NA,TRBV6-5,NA,CASSLTGQGDSPLHF,TGTGCCAGCAGTTTAACCGGGCAGGGTGATTCACCCCTCCACTTT
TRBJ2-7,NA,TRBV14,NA,CASSRGDLKSSYEQYF,TGTGCCAGCAGCCGCGGGGACCTTAAGAGCTCCTACGAGCAGTACTTC
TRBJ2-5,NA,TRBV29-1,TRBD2,CSVAAGTSGETQYF,TGCAGCGTTGCTGCCGGGACTAGTGGAGAGACCCAGTACTTC
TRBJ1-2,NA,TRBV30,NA,CAWSTTRISGGPDYGYTF,TGTGCCTGGAGTACGACGCGTATTTCGGGGGGTCCGGACTATGGCTACACCTTC
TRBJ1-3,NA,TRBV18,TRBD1,CASSPRDRGPDGNTIYF,TGTGCCAGCTCACCCCGGGACAGGGGGCCTGATGGAAACACCATATATTTT
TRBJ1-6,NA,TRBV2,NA,CASSAMDNYSPLHF,TGTGCCAGCAGTGCAATGGACAACTATTCACCCCTCCACTTT
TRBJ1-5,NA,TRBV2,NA,CASSQADGSSNQPQHF,TGTGCCAGCAGCCAAGCGGACGGGTCGAGCAATCAGCCCCAGCATTTT
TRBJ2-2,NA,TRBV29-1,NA,CSVESGSGGELFF,TGCAGCGTTGAATCGGGGAGCGGCGGGGAGCTGTTTTTT
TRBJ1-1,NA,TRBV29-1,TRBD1,CSIVGQGAFVAFF,TGCAGCATTGTGGGACAGGGGGCATTTGTGGCTTTCTTT
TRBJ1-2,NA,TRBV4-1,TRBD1,CASSLGQGYGYTF,TGCGCCAGCAGCCTTGGACAGGGCTATGGCTACACCTTC
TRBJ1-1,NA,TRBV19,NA,CASSIGPGLLNTEAFF,TGTGCCAGTAGTATAGGACCGGGACTGCTGAACACTGAAGCTTTCTTT
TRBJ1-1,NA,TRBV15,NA,CATSRIREVGAFF,TGTGCCACCAGCAGGATCCGGGAGGTCGGGGCTTTCTTT
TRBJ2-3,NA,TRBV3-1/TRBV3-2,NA,CASSQVVGTQYF,TGTGCCAGCAGCCAAGTAGTAGGTACGCAGTATTTT
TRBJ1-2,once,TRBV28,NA,CASSFLDSVYGYTF,TGTGCCAGCAGCTTTCTCGACAGCGTATATGGCTACACCTTC
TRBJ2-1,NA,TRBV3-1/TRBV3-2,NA,CASSQAWTVDEQFF,TGTGCCAGCAGCCAAGCTTGGACAGTGGATGAGCAGTTCTTC
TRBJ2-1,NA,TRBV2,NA,CASSEGRGVYNEQFF,TGTGCCAGCAGTGAAGGGCGGGGCGTGTACAATGAGCAGTTCTTC
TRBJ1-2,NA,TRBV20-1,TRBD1,CSASLTGNRRGYTF,TGCAGTGCTAGTCTGACAGGGAATCGTCGGGGCTACACCTTC
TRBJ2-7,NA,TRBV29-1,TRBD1,CSARQGSSYEQYF,TGCAGCGCCCGACAGGGGTCCTCCTACGAGCAGTACTTC
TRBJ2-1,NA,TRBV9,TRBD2,CASSVESSGSGYNEQFF,TGTGCCAGCAGCGTAGAGAGTAGCGGGAGTGGATACAATGAGCAGTTCTTC
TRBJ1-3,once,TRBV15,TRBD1,CATSRRTGGTGNTIYF,TGTGCCACCAGCAGGAGAACAGGGGGCACTGGAAACACCATATATTTT
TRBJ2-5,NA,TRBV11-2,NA,CASSKGWETQYF,TGTGCCAGCAGCAAGGGTTGGGAGACCCAGTACTTC
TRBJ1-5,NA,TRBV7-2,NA,CASSLDLGNQPQHF,TGTGCCAGCAGCTTAGATCTGGGGAATCAGCCCCAGCATTTT
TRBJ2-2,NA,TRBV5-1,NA,CASSFTLVNTGELFF,TGCGCCAGCAGCTTTACGCTTGTGAACACCGGGGAGCTGTTTTTT
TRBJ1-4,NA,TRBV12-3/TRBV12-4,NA,CASSSRQVGKLFF,TGTGCCAGCAGTTCCAGACAAGTTGGAAAACTGTTTTTT
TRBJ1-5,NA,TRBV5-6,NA,CASSLQGRIDSNQPQHF,TGTGCCAGCAGCTTGCAGGGACGGATCGATAGCAATCAGCCCCAGCATTTT
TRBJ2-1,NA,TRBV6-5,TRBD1,CASSYSPEPGTVKQFF,TGTGCCAGCAGTTACTCGCCAGAACCCGGGACAGTTAAGCAGTTCTTC
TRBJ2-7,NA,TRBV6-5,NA,CASSPRLGTYEQYF,TGTGCCAGCAGCCCCCGACTAGGTACCTACGAGCAGTACTTC
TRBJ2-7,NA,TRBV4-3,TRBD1,CASSQESGQGIEQYF,TGCGCCAGCAGCCAAGAATCGGGACAGGGTATCGAGCAGTACTTC
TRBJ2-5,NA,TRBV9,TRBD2,CASSVATSWRETQYF,TGTGCCAGCAGCGTAGCGACTAGCTGGAGGGAGACCCAGTACTTC
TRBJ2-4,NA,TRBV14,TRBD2,CASSPRGGYIQYF,TGTGCCAGCAGCCCACGGGGGGGATACATTCAGTACTTC
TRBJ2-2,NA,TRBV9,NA,CASSVEDTGELFF,TGTGCCAGCAGCGTAGAAGACACCGGGGAGCTGTTTTTT
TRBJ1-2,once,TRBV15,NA,CATSRHKTGVNYGYTF,TGTGCCACCAGCAGGCATAAGACAGGCGTTAACTATGGCTACACCTTC
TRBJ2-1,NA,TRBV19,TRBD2,CASSPGLAGGAKYNEQFF,TGTGCCAGTAGTCCCGGACTAGCGGGAGGTGCTAAATACAATGAGCAGTTCTTC
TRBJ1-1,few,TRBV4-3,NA,CASSQGGPGGAAFF,TGCGCCAGCAGCCAAGGGGGGCCCGGAGGGGCGGCTTTCTTT
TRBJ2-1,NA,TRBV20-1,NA,CSARAYNEQFF,TGCAGTGCTAGAGCTTACAATGAGCAGTTCTTC
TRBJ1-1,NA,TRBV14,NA,CASSQLGWNTEAFF,TGTGCCAGCAGCCAGTTGGGATGGAACACTGAAGCTTTCTTT
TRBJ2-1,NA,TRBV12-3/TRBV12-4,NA,CASSPGPSRFF,TGTGCCAGCAGTCCTGGACCGTCTCGGTTCTTC
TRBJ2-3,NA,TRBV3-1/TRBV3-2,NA,CASSLSTVGGPPWDTQYF,TGTGCCAGCAGCCTCAGTACAGTTGGGGGGCCACCCTGGGATACGCAGTATTTT
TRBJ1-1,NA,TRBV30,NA,CAWAVWGQGHTEAFF,TGTGCCTGGGCCGTCTGGGGGCAGGGGCACACTGAAGCTTTCTTT
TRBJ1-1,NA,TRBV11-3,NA,CASSLEGDGEAFF,TGTGCCAGCAGCTTAGAAGGGGATGGTGAAGCTTTCTTT
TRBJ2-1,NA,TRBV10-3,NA,CAISAPSYNEQFF,TGTGCCATCAGCGCTCCCAGTTACAATGAGCAGTTCTTC
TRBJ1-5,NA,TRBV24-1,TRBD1,CATSDNPGQGNQPQHF,TGTGCCACCAGTGATAACCCGGGACAGGGTAATCAGCCCCAGCATTTT
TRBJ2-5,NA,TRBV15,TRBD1,CATSNGTGGVETQYF,TGTGCCACCAGCAATGGGACAGGGGGCGTAGAGACCCAGTACTTC
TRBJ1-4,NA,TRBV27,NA,CASTTRFATNEKLFF,TGTGCCAGCACCACAAGATTTGCAACTAATGAAAAACTGTTTTTT
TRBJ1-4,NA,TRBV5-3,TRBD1,CASSRTGPPREKLFF,TGTGCCAGTAGCCGGACAGGTCCCCCTAGGGAAAAACTGTTTTTT
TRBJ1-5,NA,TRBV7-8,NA,CASREGGNQPQHF,TGTGCCAGCAGAGAAGGGGGAAATCAGCCCCAGCATTTT